This T cell receptor (beta chain) derives from a study of T cells in Graves' hyperthyroidism and ophthalmopathy. A few counts support this clonotype. No antigen is known for it. Study-level findings and limits: Appearing also in blood were most of the thyroid clonotypes expanded above 0.001.

The V gene's germline CDR1 is KGHDR and CDR2 SFDVKD. With 10 bases removed from V and 2 bases from J, the gap between germline ends came to 17 bases. The CDR3 runs to 15 residues. RNA transcripts yielded amplified TCR beta CDR3 regions. A set of HTBI primers served as the primers for a first-round RT-PCR of the TCR CDR3. TCRdb recomputed calls from the multiplex PCR reads with MiXCR, one row per CDR3 protein. The repertoire holds some 570,000 distinct CDR3 sequences, with under 20% as singletons. This sequence joins TRBV24-1 and TRBJ1-5; D perhaps matches TRBD1 (6 bases). The specimen sequenced was blood. The source is a woman younger than 35 with Graves' ophthalmopathy. CDR3 residues: CATPRGGDGNQPQHF. The CDR3 coding sequence is TGTGCCACTCCCAGGGGAGGGGATGGCAATCAGCCCCAGCATTTT.